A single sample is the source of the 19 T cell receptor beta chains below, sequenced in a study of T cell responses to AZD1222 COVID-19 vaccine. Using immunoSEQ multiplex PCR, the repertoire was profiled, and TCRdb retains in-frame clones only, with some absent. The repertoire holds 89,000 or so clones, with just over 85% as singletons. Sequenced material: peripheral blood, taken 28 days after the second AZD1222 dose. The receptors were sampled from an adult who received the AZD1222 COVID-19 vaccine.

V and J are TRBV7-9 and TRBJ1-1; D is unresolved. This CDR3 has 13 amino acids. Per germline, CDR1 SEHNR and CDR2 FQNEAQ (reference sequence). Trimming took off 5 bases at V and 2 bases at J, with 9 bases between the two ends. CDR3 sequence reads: CASSRAPNTEAFF. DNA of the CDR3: TGTGCCAGCAGCCGGGCCCCTAACACTGAAGCTTTCTTT.

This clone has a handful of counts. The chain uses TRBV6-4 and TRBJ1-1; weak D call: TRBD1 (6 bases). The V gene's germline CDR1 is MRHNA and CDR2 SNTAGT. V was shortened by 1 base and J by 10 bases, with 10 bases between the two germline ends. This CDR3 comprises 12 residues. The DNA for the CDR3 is TGTGCCAGCAGTGACTTCACAGGGAGAGCTTTCTTT. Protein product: CASSDFTGRAFF.

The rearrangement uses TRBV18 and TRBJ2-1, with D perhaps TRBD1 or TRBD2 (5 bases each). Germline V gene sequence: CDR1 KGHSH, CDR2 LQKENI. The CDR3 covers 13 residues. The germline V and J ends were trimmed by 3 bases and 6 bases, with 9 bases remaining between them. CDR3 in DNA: TGTGCCAGCTCACCCGGGGCGGGCAATGAGCAGTTCTTC. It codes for CASSPGAGNEQFF. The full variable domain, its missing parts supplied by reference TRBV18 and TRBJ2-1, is NAGVMQNPRHLVRRRGQEARLRCSPMKGHSHVYWYRQLPEEGLKFMVYLQKENIIDESGMPKERFSAEFPKEGPSILRIQQVVRGDSAAYFCASSPGAGNEQFFGPGTRLTVL.

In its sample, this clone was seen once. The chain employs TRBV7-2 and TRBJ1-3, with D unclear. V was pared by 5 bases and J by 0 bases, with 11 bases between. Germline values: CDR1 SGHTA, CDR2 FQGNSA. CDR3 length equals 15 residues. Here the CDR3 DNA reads TGTGCCAGCAGCCCACCCGCGGTCTCTGGAAACACCATATATTTT. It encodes CASSPPAVSGNTIYF.

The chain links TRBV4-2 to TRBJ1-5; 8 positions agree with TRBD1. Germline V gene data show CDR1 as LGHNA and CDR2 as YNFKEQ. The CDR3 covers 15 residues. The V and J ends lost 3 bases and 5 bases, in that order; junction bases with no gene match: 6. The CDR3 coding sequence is TGTGCCAGCAGCCACGGACAGGGCGGTGATCAGCCCCAGCATTTT. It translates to CASSHGQGGDQPQHF.

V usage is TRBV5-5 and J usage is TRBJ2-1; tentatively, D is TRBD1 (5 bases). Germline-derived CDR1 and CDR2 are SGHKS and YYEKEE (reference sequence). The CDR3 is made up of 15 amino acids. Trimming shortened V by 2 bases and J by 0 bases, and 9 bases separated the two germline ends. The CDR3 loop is CASSFGQGSYNEQFF. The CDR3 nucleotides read TGTGCCAGCAGCTTTGGTCAGGGCTCCTACAATGAGCAGTTCTTC.

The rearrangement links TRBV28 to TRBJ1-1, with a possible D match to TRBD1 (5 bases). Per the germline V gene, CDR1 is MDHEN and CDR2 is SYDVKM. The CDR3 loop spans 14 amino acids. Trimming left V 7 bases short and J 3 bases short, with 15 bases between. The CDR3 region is CASTHGRGYTEAFF. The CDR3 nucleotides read TGTGCCAGCACTCACGGGAGGGGTTACACTGAAGCTTTCTTT.

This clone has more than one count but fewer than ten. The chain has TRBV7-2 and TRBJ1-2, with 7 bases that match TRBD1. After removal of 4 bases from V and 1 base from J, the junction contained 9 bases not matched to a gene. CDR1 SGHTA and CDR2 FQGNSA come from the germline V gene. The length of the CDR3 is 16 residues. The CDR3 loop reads CASSSFTGAVNYGYTF. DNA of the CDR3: TGTGCCAGCAGCTCGTTTACAGGGGCTGTTAACTATGGCTACACCTTC.

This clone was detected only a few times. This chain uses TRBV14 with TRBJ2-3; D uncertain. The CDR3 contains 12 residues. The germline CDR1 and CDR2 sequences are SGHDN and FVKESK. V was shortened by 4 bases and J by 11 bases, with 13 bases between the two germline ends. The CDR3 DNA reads TGTGCCAGCAGCCCCCGAGGCCTCAGGCAGTATTTT. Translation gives CASSPRGLRQYF.

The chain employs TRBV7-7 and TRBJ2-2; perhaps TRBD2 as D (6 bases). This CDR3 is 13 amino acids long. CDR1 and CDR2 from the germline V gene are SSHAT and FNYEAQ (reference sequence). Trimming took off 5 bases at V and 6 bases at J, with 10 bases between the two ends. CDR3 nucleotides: TGTGCCAGCAGCCGGGAGCGCGCCGGGGAGCTGTTTTTT. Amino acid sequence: CASSRERAGELFF. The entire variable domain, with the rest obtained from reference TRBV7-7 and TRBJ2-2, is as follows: GAGVSQSPRYKVTKRGQDVTLRCDPISSHATLYWYQQALGQGPEFLTYFNYEAQPDKSGLPSDRFSAERPEGSISTLTIQRTEQRDSAMYRCASSRERAGELFFGEGSRLTVL.

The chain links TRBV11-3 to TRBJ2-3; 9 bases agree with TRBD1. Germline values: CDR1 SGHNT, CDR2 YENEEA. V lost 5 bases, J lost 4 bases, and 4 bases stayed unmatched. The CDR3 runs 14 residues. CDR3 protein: CASSTWTGADTQYF. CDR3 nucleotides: TGTGCCAGCAGCACCTGGACAGGGGCAGATACGCAGTATTTT. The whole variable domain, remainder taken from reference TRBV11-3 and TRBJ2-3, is EAGVVQSPRYKIIEKKQPVAFWCNPISGHNTLYWYLQNLGQGPELLIRYENEEAVDDSQLPKDRFSAERLKGVDSTLKIQPAELGDSAVYLCASSTWTGADTQYFGPGTRLTVL.

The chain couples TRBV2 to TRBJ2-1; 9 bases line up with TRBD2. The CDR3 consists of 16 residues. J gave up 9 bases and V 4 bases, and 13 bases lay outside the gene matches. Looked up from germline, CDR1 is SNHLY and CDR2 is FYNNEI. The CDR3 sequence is CASSGGSGRGGGEQFF. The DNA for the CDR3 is TGTGCCAGCAGTGGTGGTAGCGGGAGAGGGGGCGGTGAGCAGTTCTTC. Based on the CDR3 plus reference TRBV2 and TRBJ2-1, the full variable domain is EPEVTQTPSHQVTQMGQEVILRCVPISNHLYFYWYRQILGQKVEFLVSFYNNEISEKSEIFDDQFSVERPDGSNFTLKIRSTKLEDSAMYFCASSGGSGRGGGEQFFGPGTRLTVL.

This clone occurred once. The CDR3, as DNA: TGTGCCAGCAGCTCCGCAGTGAACTCATGGAGCAATCAGCCCCAGCATTTT. Encoded protein: CASSSAVNSWSNQPQHF. The chain joins TRBV7-9 to TRBJ1-5; D is uncertain. The V gene lost 4 bases and the J gene lost 1 base, with 17 bases spanning the gap. The germline CDR1 and CDR2 sequences are SEHNR and FQNEAQ (reference sequence). The CDR3 loop spans 17 amino acids.

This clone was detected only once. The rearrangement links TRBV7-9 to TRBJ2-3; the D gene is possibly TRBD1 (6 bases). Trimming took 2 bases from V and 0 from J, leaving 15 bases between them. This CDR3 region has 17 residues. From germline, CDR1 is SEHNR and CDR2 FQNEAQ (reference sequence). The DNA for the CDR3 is TGTGCCAGCAGCTTACGAGACAGGCCTTCTAGCACAGATACGCAGTATTTT. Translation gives CASSLRDRPSSTDTQYF.

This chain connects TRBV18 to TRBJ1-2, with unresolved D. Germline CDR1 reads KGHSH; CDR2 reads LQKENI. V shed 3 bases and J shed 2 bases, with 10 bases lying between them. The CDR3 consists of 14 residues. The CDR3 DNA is TGTGCCAGCTCACCGGCCATGGCGAACTATGGCTACACCTTC. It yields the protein CASSPAMANYGYTF.

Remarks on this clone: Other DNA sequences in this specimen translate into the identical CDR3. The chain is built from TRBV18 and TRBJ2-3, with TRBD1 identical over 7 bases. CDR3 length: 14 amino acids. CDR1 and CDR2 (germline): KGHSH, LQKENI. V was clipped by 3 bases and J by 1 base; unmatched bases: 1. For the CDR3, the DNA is TGTGCCAGCTCACCCGGACAGGGCACAGATACGCAGTATTTT. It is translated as CASSPGQGTDTQYF.

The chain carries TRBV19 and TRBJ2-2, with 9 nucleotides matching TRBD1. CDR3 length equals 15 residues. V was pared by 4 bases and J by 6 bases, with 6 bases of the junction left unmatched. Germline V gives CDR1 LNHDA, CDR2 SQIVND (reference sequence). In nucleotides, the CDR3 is TGTGCCAGTAGTACAACAGGGGGCGCGGCCGGGGAGCTGTTTTTT. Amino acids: CASSTTGGAAGELFF.

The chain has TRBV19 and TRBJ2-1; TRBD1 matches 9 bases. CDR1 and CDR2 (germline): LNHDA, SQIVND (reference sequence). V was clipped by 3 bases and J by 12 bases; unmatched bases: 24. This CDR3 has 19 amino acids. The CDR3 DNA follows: TGTGCCAGTAGTATCCGAGGACAGGGGATTCTTCGTAAAGAAAAAGGGCAGTTCTTC. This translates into CASSIRGQGILRKEKGQFF.

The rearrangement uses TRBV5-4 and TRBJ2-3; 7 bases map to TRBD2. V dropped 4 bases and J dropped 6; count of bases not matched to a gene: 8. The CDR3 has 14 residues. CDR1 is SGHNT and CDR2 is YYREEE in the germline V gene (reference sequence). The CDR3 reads CASSPRGLSDTQYF. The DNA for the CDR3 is TGTGCCAGCAGCCCCCGGGGACTATCGGATACGCAGTATTTT.